Below are 10 T cell receptor beta chains sequenced from a single sample in a study of CD8 T cells in ankylosing spondylitis. TCRdb passed the 5' RACE reads through MiXCR, listing each CDR3 protein once. The table has 25,000 to 35,000 distinct CDR3 sequences, less than 6.5% seen once. Material: blood, either unsorted or a sorted T cell fraction (not recorded which). All receptors derive from a female donor with ankylosing spondylitis or in good health (not recorded which).

Judged by abundance, this clonotype is medium-sized. The gene calls are TRBV9 and TRBJ2-1; D gene unclear. The CDR3 runs 14 residues. Germline V gene sequence: CDR1 SGDLS, CDR2 YYNGEE. V was trimmed by 4 bases and J by 6 bases, leaving 14 bases between them. CDR3 nucleotide sequence: TGTGCCAGCAGCCCGATAGTCATTGCCAATGAGCAGTTCTTC. Translated: CASSPIVIANEQFF. Together with reference TRBV9 and TRBJ2-1, the CDR3 gives the full variable domain: DSGVTQTPKHLITATGQRVTLRCSPRSGDLSVYWYQQSLDQGLQFLIQYYNGEERAKGNILERFSAQQFPDLHSELNLSSLELGDSALYFCASSPIVIANEQFFGPGTRLTVL.

In its sample, this clonotype was seen many times. The chain is built from TRBV9 and TRBJ2-1, with D perhaps matching TRBD2 (6 bases). Trimming stripped 4 bases from V and 5 bases from J, with 16 bases between. Germline CDR1 is SGDLS and CDR2 is YYNGEE. There are 15 residues in the CDR3. DNA for the CDR3: TGTGCCAGCAGCCCGACTAGAGTATCGGACAATGAGCAGTTCTTC. Amino acids: CASSPTRVSDNEQFF. Full variable domain (remainder filled in from reference TRBV9 and TRBJ2-1): DSGVTQTPKHLITATGQRVTLRCSPRSGDLSVYWYQQSLDQGLQFLIQYYNGEERAKGNILERFSAQQFPDLHSELNLSSLELGDSALYFCASSPTRVSDNEQFFGPGTRLTVL.

This clonotype appeared many times. This chain joins TRBV9 and TRBJ2-7, with TRBD2 identical over 8 bases. J gave up 3 bases and V 3 bases, and 11 bases lay outside the gene matches. The CDR3 has 16 residues. Germline assignment: CDR1 SGDLS and CDR2 YYNGEE. The CDR3 loop reads CASSARVAGTFYEQYF. CDR3 in DNA: TGTGCCAGCAGCGCCCGGGTAGCGGGGACCTTCTACGAGCAGTACTTC.

For this clonotype: This may arise from a read error, as a much more abundant clone is one base away. The CDR3 loop is CASSTQGGNSPLHF. CDR3 nucleotides: TGTGCCAGCAGCACGCAAGGCGGTAATTCACCCCTCCACTTT. This sequence joins TRBV9 and TRBJ1-6, with D unclear. Trimming stripped 4 bases from V and 6 bases from J, with 11 bases between. Germline V CDR1 and CDR2: SGDLS, YYNGEE. There are 14 residues in the CDR3.

This clonotype was recorded many times. The rearrangement joins TRBV9 to TRBJ2-7, with D hard to call. The CDR3 loop spans 14 amino acids. V was cut by 4 bases and J by 1 base, with 12 bases left in between. Germline V gene data show CDR1 as SGDLS and CDR2 as YYNGEE. This CDR3 is CASSPSEHSYEQYF. The DNA for the CDR3 is TGTGCCAGCAGCCCTTCGGAACATTCCTACGAGCAGTACTTC.

This clonotype was recorded at least ten times. The V call is TRBV9, the J call TRBJ2-3; TRBD2 agrees at 13 bases. The germline V gene encodes CDR1 SGDLS and CDR2 YYNGEE. The CDR3 has 17 residues. J gave up 3 bases and V 0 bases, and 4 bases lay outside the gene matches. The CDR3 spells CASSVVGTSGNTDTQYF. The DNA for the CDR3 is TGTGCCAGCAGCGTAGTTGGGACTAGCGGGAATACAGATACGCAGTATTTT.

This clonotype was counted many times. The CDR3 sequence: CASSPGTSGTNEQFF. The CDR3, as DNA: TGTGCCAGCAGCCCCGGGACTAGCGGGACCAATGAGCAGTTCTTC. The gene calls are TRBV9 and TRBJ2-1, with 13 bases fitting TRBD2. The CDR3 totals 15 residues. The germline V gene has CDR1 SGDLS and CDR2 YYNGEE. V trimming: 4 bases; J trimming: 6 bases; junction bases outside the gene matches: 4.

This clonotype was seen at least ten times. CDR3 amino acids: CASSVADRNYGYTF. The CDR3 DNA reads TGTGCCAGCAGCGTAGCCGACCGTAACTATGGCTACACCTTC. The V call is TRBV9, the J call TRBJ1-2; D not resolved. This CDR3 contains 14 residues. Germline V gene data show CDR1 as SGDLS and CDR2 as YYNGEE. Trimming took 0 bases from V and 1 from J, leaving 7 bases between them.

By sample fraction, this clonotype is medium-sized. The chain links TRBV9 to TRBJ2-3; D possibly uses TRBD1 or TRBD2 (5 bases each). The germline CDR1 and CDR2 sequences are SGDLS and YYNGEE. With 0 bases removed from V and 0 bases from J, the gap between germline ends came to 8 bases. The CDR3 extends over 15 amino acids. CDR3 protein: CASSVGGPSTDTQYF. The CDR3 nucleotides read TGTGCCAGCAGCGTAGGGGGACCTAGCACAGATACGCAGTATTTT.

This clonotype came up many times. The V and J genes are TRBV9 and TRBJ1-1, with TRBD1 matching 8 bases. The J segment lost 6 bases and the V segment lost 3 bases, leaving 13 bases of the junction unmatched. This CDR3 is built from 16 residues. CDR1 and CDR2 (germline): SGDLS, YYNGEE. The CDR3 region has the DNA TGTGCCAGCAGCGCCACCTATACACAGGGGGTGGCTGAAGCTTTCTTT. It yields the protein CASSATYTQGVAEAFF.